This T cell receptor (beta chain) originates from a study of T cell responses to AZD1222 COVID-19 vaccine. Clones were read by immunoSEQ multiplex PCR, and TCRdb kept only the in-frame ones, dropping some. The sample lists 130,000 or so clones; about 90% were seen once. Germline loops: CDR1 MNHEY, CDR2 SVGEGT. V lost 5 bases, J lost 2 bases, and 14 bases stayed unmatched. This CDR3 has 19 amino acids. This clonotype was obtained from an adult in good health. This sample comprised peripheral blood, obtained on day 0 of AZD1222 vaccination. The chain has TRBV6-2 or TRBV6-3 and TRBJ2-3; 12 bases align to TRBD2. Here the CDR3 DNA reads TGTGCCAGCAGTACAAACCTCAGACTAGCGGGAGTCTCCACAGATACGCAGTATTTT. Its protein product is CASSTNLRLAGVSTDTQYF.